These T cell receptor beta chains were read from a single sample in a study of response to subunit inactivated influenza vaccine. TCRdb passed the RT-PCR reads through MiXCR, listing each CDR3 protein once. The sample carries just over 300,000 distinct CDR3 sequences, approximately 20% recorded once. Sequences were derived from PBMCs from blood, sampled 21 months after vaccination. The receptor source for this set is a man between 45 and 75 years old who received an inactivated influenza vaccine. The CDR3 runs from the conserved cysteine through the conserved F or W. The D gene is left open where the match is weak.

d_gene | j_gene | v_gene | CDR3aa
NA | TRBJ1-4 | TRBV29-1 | CSVAPENEKLFF
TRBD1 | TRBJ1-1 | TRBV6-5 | CASSSWTGGNVEAFF
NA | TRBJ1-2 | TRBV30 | CAWSVRGVEGYTF
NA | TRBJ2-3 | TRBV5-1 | CASAAAGTDTQYF
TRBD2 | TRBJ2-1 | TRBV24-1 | CATSDRTSGKRLDLYNEQFF
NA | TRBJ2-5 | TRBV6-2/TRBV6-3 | CASSQIWETQYF
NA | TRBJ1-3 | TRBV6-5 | CASSTDRSSGNTIYF
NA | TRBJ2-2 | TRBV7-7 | CAVRQGPTGELFF
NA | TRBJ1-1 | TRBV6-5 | CASSFLGGGTEAFF
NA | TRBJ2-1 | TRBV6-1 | CASSQPGLSYNEQFF
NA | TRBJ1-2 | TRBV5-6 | CASSSPGTYNYGYTF
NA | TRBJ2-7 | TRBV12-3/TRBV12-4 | CASSSGPSYEQYF
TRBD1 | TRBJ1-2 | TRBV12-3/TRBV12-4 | CASSFTQGAPDGYTF
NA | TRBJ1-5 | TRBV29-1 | CSVANNPGTMGQPQHF
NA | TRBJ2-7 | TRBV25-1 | CASSQKEYYEQYF
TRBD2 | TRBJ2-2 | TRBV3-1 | CASSRPLAGGPGELFF
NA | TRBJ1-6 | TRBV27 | CASSFLQGTNYNSPLHF
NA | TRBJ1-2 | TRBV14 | CASSQDAGHRGYTF
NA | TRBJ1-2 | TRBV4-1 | CASSQEWSNRYGYTF
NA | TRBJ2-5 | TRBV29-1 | CSTNGGGVRETQYF
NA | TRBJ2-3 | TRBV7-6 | CASSLVGVDTQYF
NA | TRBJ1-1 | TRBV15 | CATSVGQGWTEAFF
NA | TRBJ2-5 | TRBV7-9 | CASSLARTGYQETQYF
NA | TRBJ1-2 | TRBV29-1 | CSVDGGSNYGYTF